This TCR beta chain was found in a study of blood T cells in healthy people across ages. Study-level points and caveats: Roughly linear declines in TCR beta diversity per million T cells occurred with age. Calculation of diversity from one million T cells yielded estimates considered to be underestimates.

With regard to this clonotype: No antigen is known for it.

PBMCs numbering at least 7 million were isolated per sample. Total RNA, at least 6 micrograms per sample, came from PBMCs. PCR was performed a second time for about 7 to 11 cycles using a sample-barcoded 5' primer and a J-beta primer mix. Each CDR3 protein gets one entry after TCRdb re-called the 5' RACE reads with MiXCR. This sample yields some 1.4 million distinct CDR3 sequences, of which roughly 45% are seen a single time; approximately 7.9% belongs to the top ten. CDR3 size: 15 residues. Trimming took off 5 bases at V and 0 bases at J, with 13 bases between the two ends. J is TRBJ1-2 and V is TRBV12-3 or TRBV12-4; no reliable D call. The source is a woman aged 18-30 years in good health. Material: blood. The CDR3: CASSPRQGSNYGYTF. For the CDR3, the DNA is TGTGCCAGCAGTCCCCGACAAGGGTCTAACTATGGCTACACCTTC.